This T cell receptor beta chain came from a study of T cells of healthy individuals. Germline V gives CDR1 SGHVS, CDR2 FQNEAQ. CDR3 length equals 16 residues. V lost 5 bases, J lost 3 bases, and 19 bases lay in between. This clonotype was recorded a few times. TCRdb itself ran the 5' RACE reads through MiXCR, one entry per CDR3 protein. The sample consists of about 96,000 distinct CDR3 sequences, under 20% of them appearing once. The receptor was isolated from a human donor in good health. This chain uses TRBV7-8 with TRBJ1-1; weak D call: TRBD1 (6 bases). CDR3: CASSPSALQGHTEAFF. CDR3 nucleotide sequence: TGTGCCAGCAGCCCCAGCGCCTTACAGGGCCACACTGAAGCTTTCTTT.